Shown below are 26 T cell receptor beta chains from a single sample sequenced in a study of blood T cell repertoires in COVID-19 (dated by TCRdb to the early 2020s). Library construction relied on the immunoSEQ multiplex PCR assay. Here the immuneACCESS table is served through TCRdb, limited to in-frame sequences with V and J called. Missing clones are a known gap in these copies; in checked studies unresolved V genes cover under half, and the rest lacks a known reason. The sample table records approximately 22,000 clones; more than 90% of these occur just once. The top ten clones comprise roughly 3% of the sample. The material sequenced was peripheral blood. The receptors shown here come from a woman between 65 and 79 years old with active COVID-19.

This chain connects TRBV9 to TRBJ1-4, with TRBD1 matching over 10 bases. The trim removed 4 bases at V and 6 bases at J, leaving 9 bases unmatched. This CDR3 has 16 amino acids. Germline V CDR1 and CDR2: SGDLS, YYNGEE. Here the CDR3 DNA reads TGTGCCAGCAGCATGCAAGGGACAGGGGTTTATGAAAAACTGTTTTTT. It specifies CASSMQGTGVYEKLFF.

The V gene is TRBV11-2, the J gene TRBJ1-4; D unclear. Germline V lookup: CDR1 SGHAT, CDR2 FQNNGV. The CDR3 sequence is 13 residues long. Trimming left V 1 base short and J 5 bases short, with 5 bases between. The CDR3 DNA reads TGTGCCAGCAGCTTAGCCCCAAATGAAAAACTGTTTTTT. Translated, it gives CASSLAPNEKLFF. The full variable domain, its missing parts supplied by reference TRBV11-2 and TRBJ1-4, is EAGVAQSPRYKIIEKRQSVAFWCNPISGHATLYWYQQILGQGPKLLIQFQNNGVVDDSQLPKDRFSAERLKGVDSTLKIQPAKLEDSAVYLCASSLAPNEKLFFGSGTQLSVL.

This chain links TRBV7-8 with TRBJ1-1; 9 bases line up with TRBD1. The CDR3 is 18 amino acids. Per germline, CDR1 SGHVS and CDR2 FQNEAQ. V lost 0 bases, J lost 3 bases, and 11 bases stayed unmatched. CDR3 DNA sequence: TGTGCCAGCAGCTTAGCCCACCTCGGGGACAGGGCCGACACTGAAGCTTTCTTT. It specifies CASSLAHLGDRADTEAFF.

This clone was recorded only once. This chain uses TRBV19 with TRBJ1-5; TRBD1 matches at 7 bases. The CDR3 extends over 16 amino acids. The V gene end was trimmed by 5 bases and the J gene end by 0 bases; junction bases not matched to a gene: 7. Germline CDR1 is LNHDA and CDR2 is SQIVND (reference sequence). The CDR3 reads CASSPRQGNSNQPQHF. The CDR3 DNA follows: TGTGCCAGTAGTCCCCGACAGGGTAATAGCAATCAGCCCCAGCATTTT.

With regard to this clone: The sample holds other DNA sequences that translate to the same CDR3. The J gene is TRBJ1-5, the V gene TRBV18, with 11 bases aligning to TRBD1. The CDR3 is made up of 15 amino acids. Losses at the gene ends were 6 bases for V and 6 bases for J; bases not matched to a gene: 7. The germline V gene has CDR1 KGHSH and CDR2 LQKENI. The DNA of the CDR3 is TGTGCCAGCTCGCCCGGGACAGGGGGTGGTCAGCCCCAGCATTTT. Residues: CASSPGTGGGQPQHF.

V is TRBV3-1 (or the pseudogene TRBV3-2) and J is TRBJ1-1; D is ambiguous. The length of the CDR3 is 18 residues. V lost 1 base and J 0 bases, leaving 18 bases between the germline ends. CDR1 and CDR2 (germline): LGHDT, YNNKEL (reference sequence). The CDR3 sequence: CASSQVLSFTLLNTEAFF. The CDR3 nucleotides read TGTGCCAGCAGCCAAGTACTTTCTTTCACCCTTCTGAACACTGAAGCTTTCTTT.

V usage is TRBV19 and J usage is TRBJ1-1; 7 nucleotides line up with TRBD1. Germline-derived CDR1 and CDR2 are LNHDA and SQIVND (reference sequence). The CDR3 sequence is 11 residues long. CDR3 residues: CGSGGARRAFF. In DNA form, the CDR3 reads TGTGGATCAGGGGGTGCCCGGAGGGCTTTCTTT.

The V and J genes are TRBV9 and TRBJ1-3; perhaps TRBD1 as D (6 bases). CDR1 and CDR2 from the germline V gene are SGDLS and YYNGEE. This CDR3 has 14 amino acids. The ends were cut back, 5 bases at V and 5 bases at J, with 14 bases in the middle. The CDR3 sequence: CASSVQGNRNTIYF. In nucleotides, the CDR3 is TGTGCCAGCAGTGTACAGGGAAACAGAAACACCATATATTTT.

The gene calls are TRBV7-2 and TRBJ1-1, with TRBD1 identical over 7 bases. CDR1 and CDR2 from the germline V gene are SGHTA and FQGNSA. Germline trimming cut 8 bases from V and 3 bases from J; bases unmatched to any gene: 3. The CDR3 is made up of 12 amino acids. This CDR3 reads CASGTVYTEAFF. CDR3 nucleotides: TGTGCCAGCGGGACAGTTTACACTGAAGCTTTCTTT.

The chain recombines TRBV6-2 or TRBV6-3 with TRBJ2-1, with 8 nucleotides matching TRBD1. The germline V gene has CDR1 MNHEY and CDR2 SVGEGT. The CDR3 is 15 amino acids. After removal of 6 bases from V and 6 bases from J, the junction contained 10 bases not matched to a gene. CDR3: CASSTTGALTNEQFF. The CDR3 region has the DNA TGTGCCAGCAGCACGACAGGGGCCCTCACCAATGAGCAGTTCTTC.

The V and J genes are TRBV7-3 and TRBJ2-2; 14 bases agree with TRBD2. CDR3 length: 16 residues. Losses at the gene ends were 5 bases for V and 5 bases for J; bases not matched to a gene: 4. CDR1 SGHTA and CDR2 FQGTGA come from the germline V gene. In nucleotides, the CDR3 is TGTGCCAGCAGCCCCGGGACTAGCGGGAGAACCGGGGAGCTGTTTTTT. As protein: CASSPGTSGRTGELFF.

Here the CDR3 reads CASSLYVGVNDEQYF. The CDR3 DNA is TGTGCCAGCAGTTTATATGTGGGAGTCAACGACGAGCAGTACTTC. V and J are TRBV27 and TRBJ2-7; maybe TRBD2 (5 bases). V was pared by 1 base and J by 5 bases, with 15 bases between. The CDR3 loop spans 15 amino acids. CDR1 and CDR2 (germline): MNHEY, SMNVEV (reference sequence).

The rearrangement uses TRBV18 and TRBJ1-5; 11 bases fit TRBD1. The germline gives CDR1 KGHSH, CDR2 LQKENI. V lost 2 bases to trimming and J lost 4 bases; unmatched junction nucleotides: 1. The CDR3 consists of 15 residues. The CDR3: CASSPGTGGNQPQHF. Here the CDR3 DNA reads TGTGCCAGCTCACCAGGGACAGGGGGTAATCAGCCCCAGCATTTT.

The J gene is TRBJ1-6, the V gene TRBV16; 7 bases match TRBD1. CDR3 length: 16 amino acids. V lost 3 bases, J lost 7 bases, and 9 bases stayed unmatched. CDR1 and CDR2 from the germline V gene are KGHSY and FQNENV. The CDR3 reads CASSHATGSYNSPLHF. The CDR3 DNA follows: TGTGCCAGCAGCCATGCGACAGGGTCATACAATTCACCCCTCCACTTT.

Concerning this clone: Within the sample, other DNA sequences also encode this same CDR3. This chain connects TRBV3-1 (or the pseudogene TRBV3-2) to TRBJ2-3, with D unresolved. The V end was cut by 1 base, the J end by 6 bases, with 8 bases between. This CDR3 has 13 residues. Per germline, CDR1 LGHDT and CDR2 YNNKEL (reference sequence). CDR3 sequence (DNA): TGTGCCAGCAGCCAAGGCGAGGCGGATACGCAGTATTTT. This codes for CASSQGEADTQYF.

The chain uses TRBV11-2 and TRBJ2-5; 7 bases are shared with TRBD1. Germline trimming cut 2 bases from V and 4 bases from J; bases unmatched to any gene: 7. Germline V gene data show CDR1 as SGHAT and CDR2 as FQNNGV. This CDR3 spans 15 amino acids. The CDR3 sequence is CASSLMGRGPETQYF. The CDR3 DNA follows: TGTGCCAGCAGCTTAATGGGTAGGGGGCCAGAGACCCAGTACTTC. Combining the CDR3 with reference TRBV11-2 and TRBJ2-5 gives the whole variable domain EAGVAQSPRYKIIEKRQSVAFWCNPISGHATLYWYQQILGQGPKLLIQFQNNGVVDDSQLPKDRFSAERLKGVDSTLKIQPAKLEDSAVYLCASSLMGRGPETQYFGPGTRLLVL.

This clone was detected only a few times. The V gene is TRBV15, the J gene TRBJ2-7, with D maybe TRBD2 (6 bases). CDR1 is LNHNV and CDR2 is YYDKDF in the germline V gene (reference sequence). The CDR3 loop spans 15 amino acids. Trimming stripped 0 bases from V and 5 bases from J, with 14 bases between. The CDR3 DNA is TGTGCCACCAGCAGAGATGGTAGGTCGGGAGACGAGCAGTACTTC. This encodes CATSRDGRSGDEQYF.

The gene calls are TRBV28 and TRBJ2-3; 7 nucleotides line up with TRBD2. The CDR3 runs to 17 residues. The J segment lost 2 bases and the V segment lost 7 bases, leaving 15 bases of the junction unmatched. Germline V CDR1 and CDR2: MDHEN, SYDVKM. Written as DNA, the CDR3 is TGTGCCAGCAACTTCTCTCCGCGCGGGAGTCTCACAGATACGCAGTATTTT. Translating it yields CASNFSPRGSLTDTQYF.

For the CDR3, the DNA is TGTGCCACCAGCGTGTACCCACACGAAGCTTTCTTT. Amino acid sequence: CATSVYPHEAFF. The chain combines TRBV15 with TRBJ1-1, with D hard to call. Looked up from germline, CDR1 is LNHNV and CDR2 is YYDKDF (reference sequence). The V gene lost 5 bases and the J gene lost 8 bases, with 12 bases spanning the gap. This CDR3 contains 12 residues.

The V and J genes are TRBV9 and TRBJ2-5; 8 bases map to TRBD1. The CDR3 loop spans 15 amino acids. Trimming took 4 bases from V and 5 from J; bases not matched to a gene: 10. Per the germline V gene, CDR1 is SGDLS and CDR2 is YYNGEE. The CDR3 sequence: CASSTGQGLGETQYF. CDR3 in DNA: TGTGCCAGCAGCACCGGACAGGGCTTAGGGGAGACCCAGTACTTC.

CDR3 loop: CASSLNRGPIRTNSNQPQHF. Here the CDR3 DNA reads TGTGCCAGCAGTCTGAACAGGGGACCGATTCGTACAAATAGCAATCAGCCCCAGCATTTT. The rearrangement joins TRBV28 to TRBJ1-5; 7 nucleotides agree with TRBD1. The CDR3 loop spans 20 amino acids. The germline gives CDR1 MDHEN, CDR2 SYDVKM. V lost 5 bases to trimming and J lost 0 bases; unmatched junction nucleotides: 19.

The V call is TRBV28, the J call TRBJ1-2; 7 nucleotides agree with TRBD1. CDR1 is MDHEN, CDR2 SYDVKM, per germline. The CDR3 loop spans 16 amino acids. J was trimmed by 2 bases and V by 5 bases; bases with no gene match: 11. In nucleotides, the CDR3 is TGTGCCAGCAGTAGAAGCCCGGGACAGCGAAACTATGGCTACACCTTC. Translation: CASSRSPGQRNYGYTF.

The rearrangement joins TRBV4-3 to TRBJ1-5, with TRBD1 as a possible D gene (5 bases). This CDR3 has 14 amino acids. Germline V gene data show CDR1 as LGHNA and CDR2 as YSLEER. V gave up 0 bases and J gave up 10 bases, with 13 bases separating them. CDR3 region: CASSQEQEGLPQHF. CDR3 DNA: TGCGCCAGCAGCCAAGAACAGGAGGGGTTACCCCAGCATTTT.

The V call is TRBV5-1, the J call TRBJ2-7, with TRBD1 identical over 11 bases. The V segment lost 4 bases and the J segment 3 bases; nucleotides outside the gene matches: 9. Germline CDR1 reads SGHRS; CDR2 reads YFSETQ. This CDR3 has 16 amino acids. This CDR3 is CASSNYRDRGDYEQYF. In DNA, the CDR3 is TGCGCCAGCAGCAACTACCGGGACAGGGGGGACTACGAGCAGTACTTC.

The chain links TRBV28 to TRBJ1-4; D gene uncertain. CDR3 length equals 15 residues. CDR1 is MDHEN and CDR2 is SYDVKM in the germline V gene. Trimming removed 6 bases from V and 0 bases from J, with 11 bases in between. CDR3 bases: TGTGCCAGCAGGGGGAGAGCCACAACTAATGAAAAACTGTTTTTT. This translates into CASRGRATTNEKLFF.

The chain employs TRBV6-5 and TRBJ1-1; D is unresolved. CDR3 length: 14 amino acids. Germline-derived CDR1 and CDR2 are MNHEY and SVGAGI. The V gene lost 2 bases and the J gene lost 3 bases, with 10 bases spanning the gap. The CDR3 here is CASSYGRYDTEAFF. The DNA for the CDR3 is TGTGCCAGCAGTTACGGCCGTTATGACACTGAAGCTTTCTTT.